This is a list of T cell receptor beta chains from one sample in a study of cytomegalovirus exposure and HLA in healthy donors. TCRdb's copy holds only in-frame clones and misses some; the assay was immunoSEQ multiplex PCR. The sample data list about 74,000 clones. The sample consisted of PBMCs. These TCRs come from a female donor in good health and CMV-seropositive. Both conserved end residues are part of each CDR3. D genes are given only for firm matches.

D	V	J	DNA	CDR3
-	TRBV6-5	TRBJ1-2	TGTGCCAGCTTCCCTGGAGGAGGCTATGGCTACACCTTC	CASFPGGGYGYTF
-	TRBV7-2	TRBJ1-1	TGTGCCAGCAGCTTAGCGTGGGGGGACGAAGCTTTCTTT	CASSLAWGDEAFF
TRBD2	TRBV28	TRBJ2-7	TGTGCCAGCAGGAGCGGGGCCGGGAGTTCCTACGAGCAGTACTTC	CASRSGAGSSYEQYF
-	TRBV5-6	TRBJ1-5	TGTGCCAGCAGCCACAGACGGTCACGGAATCAGCCCCAGCATTTT	CASSHRRSRNQPQHF
-	TRBV25-1	TRBJ2-7	TGTGCCAGCAGTAATGGAGGGTACGAGCAGTACTTC	CASSNGGYEQYF
-	TRBV4-3	TRBJ2-3	TGCGCCAGCAGCCAAGAAGCGGCCTTATCTAGCACAGATACGCAGTATTTT	CASSQEAALSSTDTQYF
TRBD1	TRBV19	TRBJ1-1	TGTGCCAGTAGTATCAGGGGGCAGACTGAAGCTTTCTTT	CASSIRGQTEAFF
-	TRBV30	TRBJ2-5	TGTGCCTGGAGCCGGGATGCAGGGGGGAAAGAGACCCAGTACTTC	CAWSRDAGGKETQYF
-	TRBV2	TRBJ2-3	TGTGCCAGCAGTGATTCGGGACTAACTGACGGGGGCTCGCAGTATTTT	CASSDSGLTDGGSQYF
-	TRBV6-1	TRBJ1-1	TGTGCCAGCAGTGAACAAACCGCGGAGGGTTCTTTCTTT	CASSEQTAEGSFF
TRBD1	TRBV19	TRBJ2-1	TGTGCCAGTAGTCCACCGGGAACAGGGGGGAATGCCTACAATGAGCAGTTCTTC	CASSPPGTGGNAYNEQFF
-	TRBV11-2	TRBJ2-3	TGTGCCAGCAGCTGGCTAGTAACAGATACGCAGTATTTT	CASSWLVTDTQYF
TRBD1	TRBV9	TRBJ1-4	TGTGCCAGCAGCGCAACAGGGGCCCTAAATGAAAAACTGTTTTTT	CASSATGALNEKLFF
-	TRBV7-2	TRBJ2-7	TGTGCCAGCAGCTTGGGTCCCGAGGGTTACGAGCAGTACTTC	CASSLGPEGYEQYF
-	TRBV6-5	TRBJ1-2	TGTGCCACCCAGGCCCAACTTGGCTACACCTTC	CATQAQLGYTF
TRBD1	TRBV28	TRBJ1-1	TGTGCCAGCAAGGGACAGCGGCACACTGAAGCTTTCTTT	CASKGQRHTEAFF
-	TRBV13	TRBJ2-3	TGTGCCAGCAGCTTTCGAATTGCAGGGTCAGATACGCAGTATTTT	CASSFRIAGSDTQYF
TRBD1	TRBV30	TRBJ1-5	TGTGCCTGGAACAGGGGGCGCGATCAGCCCCAGCATTTT	CAWNRGRDQPQHF
-	TRBV5-1	TRBJ2-2	TGCGCCAGCAGCGTGGGGGGCGCGAACACCGGGGAGCTGTTTTTT	CASSVGGANTGELFF
TRBD2	TRBV7-9	TRBJ2-7	TGTGCCAGCAGCTTAACTAGCGGGAGGTTCTACGAGCAGTACTTC	CASSLTSGRFYEQYF
TRBD1	TRBV6-5	TRBJ1-2	TGTGCCAGCAGTCGTGGGACAGGGGGCGGGTATGGCTACACCTTC	CASSRGTGGGYGYTF
-	TRBV6-6	TRBJ1-2	TGTGCAACCTCCCAGGGGAACGGCTACACCTTC	CATSQGNGYTF
TRBD1	TRBV27	TRBJ2-1	TGTGCCAGCGCGGGACAGGGAGCTTACAATGAGCAGTTCTTC	CASAGQGAYNEQFF
TRBD2	TRBV4-1	TRBJ2-7	TGCGCCAGCAGCCCTCTAAGCGGGGGCGGCGGCGAGCAGTACTTC	CASSPLSGGGGEQYF
-	TRBV27	TRBJ2-6	TGTGCCAGCAGTTTAATGTACGGTCATTCTGGGGCCAACGTCCTGACTTTC	CASSLMYGHSGANVLTF
TRBD2	TRBV4-2	TRBJ2-1	TGTGCCAGCAGCCAAGATGAGAGCGGGAGGGTCTTTAGTGAGCAGTTCTTC	CASSQDESGRVFSEQFF
TRBD2	TRBV7-2	TRBJ2-7	TGTGCCAGCAGCCAACTAGCGGGAGGGAGGGGAACCTACGAGCAGTACTTC	CASSQLAGGRGTYEQYF
TRBD2	TRBV19	TRBJ2-6	TGTGCCAGTACCCCGGGGGGAGGGGCGAGAGGGGCCAACGTCCTGACTTTC	CASTPGGGARGANVLTF
TRBD1	TRBV10-3	TRBJ2-7	TGTGCCATCAGTGAGGCCCGGGACAGGGGTAACGAGCAGTACTTC	CAISEARDRGNEQYF
TRBD1	TRBV5-6	TRBJ2-1	TGTGCCAGCAGCGTGGGACAGTACGTCGGTGAGCAGTTCTTC	CASSVGQYVGEQFF
-	TRBV19	TRBJ2-5	TGTGCCAGTAGTCGGGGGGCCCAAGAGACCCAGTACTTC	CASSRGAQETQYF
-	TRBV6-1	TRBJ2-7	TGTGCCAGCAGTGACGGACCCAGGGACTCCTACGAGCAGTACTTC	CASSDGPRDSYEQYF
TRBD1	TRBV5-6	TRBJ1-1	TGTGCCAGCAGCTTGGCTCCGACAGGGGGCCGGACTGAAGCTTTCTTT	CASSLAPTGGRTEAFF
-	TRBV28	TRBJ2-7	TGTGCCAGCAGTTTGGAGTCCTACGAGCAGTACTTC	CASSLESYEQYF
TRBD1	TRBV5-6	TRBJ1-2	TGTGCCAGCAGCGTAACAGGGGGATTTGGCTACACCTTC	CASSVTGGFGYTF
TRBD2	TRBV14	TRBJ2-5	TGTGCCAGCAGCCAAGTCGGCGGACTAGCCTTGGGAGGGGAGACCCAGTACTTC	CASSQVGGLALGGETQYF